This T cell receptor beta chain derives from a study of T cell changes during pregnancy in multiple sclerosis. This table comes from immunoSEQ multiplex PCR, and its TCRdb copy is limited to in-frame clones, with some not included. Of roughly 61,000 clones in the sample, roughly 93% were seen once. Trimming left V 2 bases short and J 7 bases short, with 11 bases between. Germline CDR1 reads LNHNV; CDR2 reads YYDKDF (reference sequence). This CDR3 region has 13 residues. This clonotype was obtained from a female donor with multiple sclerosis, enrolled in a pregnancy study. The V call is TRBV15, the J call TRBJ2-5; D uncertain. The sequenced sample was peripheral blood, obtained after pregnancy. The CDR3 DNA reads TGTGCCACCAGCAGAAGTCCCACGGGGACCCAGTACTTC. Translated, it gives CATSRSPTGTQYF.